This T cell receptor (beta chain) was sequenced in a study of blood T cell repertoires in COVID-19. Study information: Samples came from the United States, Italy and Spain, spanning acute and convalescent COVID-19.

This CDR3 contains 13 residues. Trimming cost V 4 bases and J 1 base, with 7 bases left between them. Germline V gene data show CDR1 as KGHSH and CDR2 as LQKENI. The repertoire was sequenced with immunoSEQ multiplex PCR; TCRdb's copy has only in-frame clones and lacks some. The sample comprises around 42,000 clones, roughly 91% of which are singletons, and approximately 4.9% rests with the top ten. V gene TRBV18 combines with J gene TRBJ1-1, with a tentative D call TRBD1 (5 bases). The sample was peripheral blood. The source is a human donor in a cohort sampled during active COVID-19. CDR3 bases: TGTGCCAGCTCACTACAGGAGAACACTGAAGCTTTCTTT. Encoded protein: CASSLQENTEAFF.